The rows below give T cell receptor beta chains drawn from one sample of a study of T cells in Graves' hyperthyroidism and ophthalmopathy. TCRdb analysed the multiplex PCR reads with MiXCR anew, one entry per CDR3 protein. Of approximately 510,000 distinct CDR3 sequences in the sample, about 46% are singletons; the top ten hold about 45%. The sequencing input was peripheral blood or thyroid tissue (not recorded which). These TCRs come from an adult woman with Graves' disease, either hyperthyroidism or ophthalmopathy (not recorded which). CDR3s include the opening cysteine and the closing phenylalanine or tryptophan. Each record gives: CDR3 protein, V gene, J gene.

CASRLSPRSNVLTF	TRBV6-5	TRBJ2-6
CSVGSMNTEAFF	TRBV29-1	TRBJ1-1
CASSLVRTGDDYTF	TRBV5-6	TRBJ1-2
CASSSTSTDGQYF	TRBV5-1	TRBJ2-7
CHSSLWGEGPETQYF	TRBV2	TRBJ2-5
CASSTTPSTSYEQYF	TRBV7-2	TRBJ2-7
CASSPALAGAYEQYF	TRBV10-2	TRBJ2-7
CSAPPGTPEAFF	TRBV20-1	TRBJ1-1
CAISEPPPGRYEQYF	TRBV10-3	TRBJ2-7
CSVKGGALEPQHF	TRBV29-1	TRBJ1-5
CAISKGQSVHEQYF	TRBV10-3	TRBJ2-7
CASSLMRGNILNTEAFF	TRBV7-7	TRBJ1-1
CASGGQLNTEAFF	TRBV6-2/TRBV6-3	TRBJ1-1
CAAHSGITYEQYF	TRBV10-1	TRBJ2-7
CATSAQGLGNTIYF	TRBV10-3	TRBJ1-3
CAISKSTGGYQETQYF	TRBV10-3	TRBJ2-5
CASSDGTQGWNSPLHF	TRBV7-2	TRBJ1-6
CASSPSGGTWEQYF	TRBV4-2	TRBJ2-7